This T cell receptor beta chain was obtained from a study of T-cell memory formation after mild COVID-19. The study, taken as a whole, reports: Whether second-wave clones peaking at day 37 were SARS-CoV-2 specific went unconfirmed.

Note on this clonotype: Its matching antigen is unknown.

Germline CDR1 reads SGHTA; CDR2 reads FQGNSA. The CDR3 sequence is 13 residues long. V lost 2 bases and J lost 3, with 4 bases in between. Each CDR3 protein gets one entry after TCRdb re-called the 5' RACE reads with MiXCR. The profile shows fewer than 300,000 distinct CDR3 sequences, around 17% of them singletons. Sequencing was performed on PBMCs or a T cell subset sorted from them (not recorded which). V usage is TRBV7-2 and J usage is TRBJ1-4; D unclear. This TCR came from a man between 18 and 29 years old who had mild COVID-19 (a few samples of this study predate the infection). Cell type and time point are not known. Here the CDR3 reads CASSLNPNEKLFF. The CDR3 bases are TGTGCCAGCAGCTTAAACCCTAATGAAAAACTGTTTTTT.